The rows below give T cell receptor beta chains drawn from one sample of a study of blood T cell repertoires in COVID-19. Produced via immunoSEQ multiplex PCR; TCRdb's table is partial and in-frame only. The sample lists under 200,000 clones, approximately 90% seen once, with 0.5% to 0.65% in the top ten. Sequencing was done on a sample of peripheral blood. The receptors were sampled from a man aged 45 to 65 with acute or convalescent COVID-19. CDR3s include the opening cysteine and the closing phenylalanine or tryptophan. The D gene is left open where the match is weak. For some rows the clone size is stated as once, few or many, or as a class when expanded; others skip it.

d_call j_call v_call clone_size cdr3_aa cdr3_nt
TRBD1 TRBJ2-6 TRBV9 once CASSVGTGASSGANVLTF TGTGCCAGCAGCGTAGGAACAGGGGCAAGCTCTGGGGCCAACGTCCTGACTTTC
TRBD1 TRBJ2-7 TRBV7-2 NA CASSYDRAYEQYF TGTGCCAGCAGCTACGACAGGGCCTACGAGCAGTACTTC
TRBD2 TRBJ2-3 TRBV3-1/TRBV3-2 NA CASSQDRSSGFVITDTQYF TGTGCCAGCAGCCAAGACAGATCTAGCGGGTTTGTAATCACAGATACGCAGTATTTT
TRBD1 TRBJ1-3 TRBV7-9 NA CASSLAWTGGEGNTIYF TGTGCCAGCAGCTTAGCCTGGACAGGGGGTGAAGGAAACACCATATATTTT
TRBD1 TRBJ1-2 TRBV4-2 NA CASSQEYRGPNYGYTF TGTGCCAGCAGCCAAGAATACAGGGGTCCTAACTATGGCTACACCTTC
NA TRBJ2-2 TRBV7-9 NA CASSSTLMRPENTGELFF TGTGCCAGCAGCTCAACCCTCATGCGGCCCGAGAACACCGGGGAGCTGTTTTTT
TRBD2 TRBJ2-5 TRBV7-9 NA CASSLRLAGGETQYF TGTGCCAGCAGCTTAAGACTAGCGGGAGGGGAGACCCAGTACTTC
TRBD1 TRBJ1-2 TRBV4-2 NA CASSQTGQGVGYGYTF TGTGCCAGCAGCCAAACGGGACAGGGTGTGGGGTATGGCTACACCTTC
NA TRBJ1-1 TRBV10-1 NA CASRMTDVGQIEAFF TGCGCCAGCAGGATGACAGATGTCGGTCAGATTGAAGCTTTCTTT
TRBD2 TRBJ2-5 TRBV4-2 NA CASSQEKGGGVGETQYF TGTGCCAGCAGCCAAGAGAAAGGCGGGGGGGTTGGGGAGACCCAGTACTTC
TRBD1 TRBJ2-6 TRBV9 NA CASSSGQGAGANVLTF TGTGCCAGCAGCTCGGGACAGGGGGCCGGGGCCAACGTCCTGACTTTC
NA TRBJ2-5 TRBV5-1 NA CASSTGQLQETQYF TGCGCCAGCAGCACGGGACAACTGCAAGAGACCCAGTACTTC
TRBD1 TRBJ1-5 TRBV6-5 few CAVGDSYNQPQHF TGTGCAGTGGGGGACAGTTACAATCAGCCCCAGCATTTT
TRBD2 TRBJ2-7 TRBV7-2 NA CASSLVGLGGYEQYF TGTGCCAGCAGCTTAGTGGGACTAGGAGGCTACGAGCAGTACTTC
NA TRBJ2-5 TRBV4-2 NA CASSQPFDGGGETQYF TGTGCCAGCAGCCAACCCTTCGACGGGGGAGGAGAGACCCAGTACTTC
TRBD1 TRBJ1-1 TRBV5-4 NA CASSRQGGSTEAFF TGTGCCAGCAGCAGACAGGGTGGGAGCACTGAAGCTTTCTTT
TRBD2 TRBJ2-1 TRBV5-4 NA CASSGASGFYNEQFF TGTGCCAGCAGCGGGGCTAGCGGGTTCTACAATGAGCAGTTCTTC
TRBD2 TRBJ2-7 TRBV28 NA CASSSPPAGDYEQYF TGTGCCAGCAGTTCCCCTCCAGCGGGAGACTACGAGCAGTACTTC
TRBD1 TRBJ2-1 TRBV7-2 NA CASSLQGGIYNEQFF TGTGCCAGCAGCCTACAGGGGGGCATTTACAATGAGCAGTTCTTC
NA TRBJ2-1 TRBV7-9 NA CASSQGFSNEQFF TGTGCCAGCAGCCAGGGATTTTCGAATGAGCAGTTCTTC
TRBD1 TRBJ1-3 TRBV7-2 NA CASSLYSTGASGNTIYF TGTGCCAGCAGCTTATATTCGACAGGGGCCAGTGGAAACACCATATATTTT
NA TRBJ1-3 TRBV19 NA CASTSVGVSGNTIYF TGTGCCAGTACCTCGGTCGGGGTCTCTGGAAACACCATATATTTT
TRBD2 TRBJ2-3 TRBV11-3 NA CASSSKREVGDTQYF TGTGCCAGCAGCTCAAAGCGGGAGGTTGGCGATACGCAGTATTTT
TRBD1 TRBJ1-6 TRBV27 few CASSSSRQGNSPLHF TGTGCCAGCAGTTCCTCCAGACAGGGGAATTCACCCCTCCACTTT
TRBD1 TRBJ1-2 TRBV3-1/TRBV3-2 NA CASSHTTGFNGYTF TGTGCCAGCAGCCACACGACAGGGTTCAATGGCTACACCTTC
TRBD2 TRBJ2-3 TRBV7-9 NA CASSQVGGTDTQYF TGTGCCAGCAGCCAAGTCGGGGGGACAGATACGCAGTATTTT
NA TRBJ2-3 TRBV28 NA CASSVRDTQYF TGTGCCAGCAGTGTCCGGGATACGCAGTATTTT
TRBD1 TRBJ1-3 TRBV5-1 NA CASRFSPGTGNYISGNTIYF TGCGCCAGCAGGTTTTCGCCCGGGACAGGGAACTATATCTCTGGAAACACCATATATTTT
NA TRBJ1-3 TRBV21-1 once CASSPGTGAGNTIYF TGTGCCAGCAGCCCCGGGACAGGGGCAGGAAACACCATATATTTT
NA TRBJ1-1 TRBV7-2 NA CASSLDFSREAFF TGTGCCAGCAGCTTAGATTTTAGCCGGGAAGCTTTCTTT